The text below deals with one T cell receptor (beta chain). The antigen remains undetermined. Germline lookup yields CDR1 GTSNPN and CDR2 SVGIG (reference sequence). Trimming took 4 bases from V and 5 from J, leaving 15 bases between them. This CDR3 has 14 residues. This record belongs to a study of beta chain features in type 1 diabetes. Findings and caveats of the study: Moderate yet significant TCRB CDR3 shortening was seen in Type 1 diabetes patients in all four CD4+ subsets.

Expressed TCRB transcripts were sequenced, since all the RNA that had been isolated was reverse transcribed. Produced via immunoSEQ multiplex PCR; TCRdb's table is partial and in-frame only. The profile shows hundreds of thousands of clones, roughly an eighth of them singletons. The sequence derives from a man younger than 35 with type 1 diabetes. Sample: naive CD4+ T cells from blood. This chain connects TRBV30 to TRBJ1-5, with a tentative D call TRBD1 (5 bases). This chain's CDR3 is CAWTMGQGDQPQHF. For the CDR3, the DNA is TGTGCCTGGACGATGGGGCAGGGAGATCAGCCCCAGCATTTT. The full variable domain, in which reference TRBV30 and TRBJ1-5 provide the parts outside the CDR3, is SQTIHQWPATLVQPVGSPLSLECTVEGTSNPNLYWYRQAAGRGLQLLFYSVGIGQISSEVPQNLSASRPQDRQFILSSKKLLLSDSGFYLCAWTMGQGDQPQHFGDGTRLSIL.